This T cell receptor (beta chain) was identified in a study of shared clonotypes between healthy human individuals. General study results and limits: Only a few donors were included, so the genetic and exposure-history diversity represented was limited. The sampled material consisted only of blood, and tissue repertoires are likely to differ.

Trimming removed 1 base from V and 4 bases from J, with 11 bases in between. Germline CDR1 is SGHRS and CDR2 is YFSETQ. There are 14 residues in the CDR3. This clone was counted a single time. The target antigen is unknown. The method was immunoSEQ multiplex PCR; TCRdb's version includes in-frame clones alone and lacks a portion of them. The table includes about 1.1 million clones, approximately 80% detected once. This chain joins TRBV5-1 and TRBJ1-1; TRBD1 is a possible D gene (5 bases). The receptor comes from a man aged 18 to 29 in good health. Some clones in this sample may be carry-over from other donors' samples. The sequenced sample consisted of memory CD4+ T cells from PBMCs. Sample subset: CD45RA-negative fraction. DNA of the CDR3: TGCGCCAGCAGCTTGTCCAGGGAAGGCACTGAAGCTTTCTTT. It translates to CASSLSREGTEAFF.